This T cell receptor (beta chain) was recovered during a study of blood T cells in healthy people across ages (dated by TCRdb to between 2015 and 2016). Regarding the complete study: In model experiments, template switching captured about one uniquely barcoded TCR beta cDNA molecule for every two T cells. To track age-related changes in TCR beta repertoire diversity, the study relied on deep sequencing normalized with unique cDNA molecular identifiers. The donors were divided into four age groups: young (average about 16 years), middle-aged (roughly 40), aged (about 60) and long-lived (82). Donors of different ages were randomly distributed across sequencing lanes to avoid experimental bias. Using the same blood draw, the study looked at two additional independent replicas of 1 million unique cDNA reads for two donors, one aged 18 to 29 and the other aged 80 or older.

From cysteine to phenylalanine, the CDR3 is 14 amino acids long. The CDR3 DNA has 42 bases and is translated from base 1. Per the germline V gene, ENHRY is the CDR1 and SYGVKD is the CDR2. Receptor libraries were prepared by 5' RACE. Data came from an Illumina HiSeq 2500. A second roughly 6 to 12 cycle PCR used a sample-barcoded 5' primer and a J-beta primer mix. A template-switch 5' adaptor carrying 12 random nucleotides introduced a unique molecular identifier onto each TCR beta cDNA molecule. Each sample yielded at least 2.5 million CDR3-containing paired-end reads. All of the RNA was converted into first-strand cDNA using the Mint cDNA synthesis kit, with a TRBC-specific oligonucleotide serving as the primer. After uracil-DNA glycosylase treatment, a first 18-cycle PCR used universal primers M1SS and BC2_uni_R on all cDNA. For the original study's pipeline: For normalization, 1 million high-quality reads, each with a distinct molecular identifier, were randomly selected from each sample. Instead of being binned into consensus sequences, reads that shared molecular identifiers were thrown out. MiTCR, with a Q25 quality threshold and the strictest error-elimination algorithm, was used for CDR3 identification, clonotype clustering and error correction. A nonparametric unseen species model with Euler transformation was used to estimate a lower bound on total TCR beta diversity. TCRdb redid the processing of the public reads, applying fastp at Q25 and MiXCR, and retained in-frame beta chains. Every distinct CDR3 protein forms one entry, paired with its most common genes and DNA. The V and J calls reflect TCRdb's pipeline rather than the authors' work. The sample table contains about 1.8 million distinct CDR3 sequences; only one count was recorded for 49% of them. Approximately 2.1% of the sample lies in the top ten.

The donors were about 40 Caucasian individuals from Russia, aged roughly 6 to 100 years, who were systemically healthy. Each donor gave about 11 milliliters of peripheral blood, drawn into EDTA-treated Vacutainer tubes. Ficoll-Paque density-gradient centrifugation was used to isolate PBMCs, with at least 6.5 million per sample. Trizol reagent was used to extract total RNA from PBMCs, with at least 6 micrograms per sample. For every donor, flow cytometry on a PBMC aliquot measured the percentage of naive CD45RAhigh/CD27high T cells. A note on this clonotype: Its target antigen remains unknown. An end of the junction differs from the germline gene, which may be a read error.

The research as a whole found: Because the CMV infection status of the donors was unknown, age-related changes in expanded clonotypes may potentially have been confounded. Compared with the aged group, the long-lived group had more naive CD4+ T cells, fewer expanded clones and increased TCR diversity, suggesting age selection. Estimates of total diversity from one million sequenced T cells were regarded as lower bounds and underestimates. Observed TCR beta diversity correlated strongly with the percentage of naive T cells measured by flow cytometry. Observed TCR beta diversity per million T cells fell roughly linearly with age, and a significant reduction was already apparent by age approximately 40. Since profiling was done on bulk unsorted PBMCs, naive and antigen-experienced compartments could not be conclusively compared.

This receptor was identified in a woman aged 40 to 55 in good health. The chain joins TRBV10-3 to TRBJ2-5, with no confidently assigned D gene. Sequences were obtained from blood. The DNA sequence is given as TGTGCCGTCAGTGATCTCTCCGGCCCAGAGACCCAGTACTTC. Its product reads: CAVSDLSGPETQYF.